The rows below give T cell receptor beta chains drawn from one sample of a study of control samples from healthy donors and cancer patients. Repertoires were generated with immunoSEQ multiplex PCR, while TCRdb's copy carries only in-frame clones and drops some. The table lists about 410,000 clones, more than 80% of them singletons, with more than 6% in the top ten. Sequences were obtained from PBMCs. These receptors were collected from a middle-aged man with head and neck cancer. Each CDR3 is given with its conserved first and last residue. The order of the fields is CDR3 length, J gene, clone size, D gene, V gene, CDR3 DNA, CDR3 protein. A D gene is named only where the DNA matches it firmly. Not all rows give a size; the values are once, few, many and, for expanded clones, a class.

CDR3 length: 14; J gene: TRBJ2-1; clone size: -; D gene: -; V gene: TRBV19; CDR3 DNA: TGTGCCAGTAGTATTCCCCCCAGGGTCAATGAGCAGTTCTTC; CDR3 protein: CASSIPPRVNEQFF
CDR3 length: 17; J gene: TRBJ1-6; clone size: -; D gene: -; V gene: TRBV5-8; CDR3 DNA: TGTGCCAGCAGCTTGGTCCGCAGGTTCTCCTATAATTCACCCCTCCACTTT; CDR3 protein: CASSLVRRFSYNSPLHF
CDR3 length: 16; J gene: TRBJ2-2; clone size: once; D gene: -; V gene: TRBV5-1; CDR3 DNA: TGCGCCAGCAGCCCCGGCGGGGGCCCTGTCACCGGGGAGCTGTTTTTT; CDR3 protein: CASSPGGGPVTGELFF
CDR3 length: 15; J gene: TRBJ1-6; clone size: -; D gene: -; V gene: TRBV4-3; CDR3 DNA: TGCGCCAGCAGCCAAGAAGGAGGGAGCTTGACACCCCTCCACTTT; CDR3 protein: CASSQEGGSLTPLHF
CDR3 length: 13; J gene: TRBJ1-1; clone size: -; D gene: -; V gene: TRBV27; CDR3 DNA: TGTGCCATCAAAAAATCAGGAGGGACTGAAGCTTTCTTT; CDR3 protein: CAIKKSGGTEAFF
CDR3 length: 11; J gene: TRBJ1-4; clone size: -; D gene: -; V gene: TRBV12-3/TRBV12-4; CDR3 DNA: TGTGCCAGCGGTATTGGTGAAAAACTGTTTTTT; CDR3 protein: CASGIGEKLFF
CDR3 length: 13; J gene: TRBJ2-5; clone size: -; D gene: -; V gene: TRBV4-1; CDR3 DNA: TGCGCCAGCGGAGAGGGGCAGACAGAGACCCAGTACTTC; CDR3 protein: CASGEGQTETQYF
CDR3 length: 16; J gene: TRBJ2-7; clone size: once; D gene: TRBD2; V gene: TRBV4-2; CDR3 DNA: TGTGCCAGCAGCCAAGTAGGACTAGCGGGGAGCTACGAGCAGTACTTC; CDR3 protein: CASSQVGLAGSYEQYF
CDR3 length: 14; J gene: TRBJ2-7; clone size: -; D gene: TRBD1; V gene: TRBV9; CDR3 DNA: TGTGCCAGCAGCGCCCCAGGGGGCTCCTACGAGCAGTACTTC; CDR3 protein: CASSAPGGSYEQYF
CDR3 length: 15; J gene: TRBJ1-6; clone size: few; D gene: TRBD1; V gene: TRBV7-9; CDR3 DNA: TGTGCCAGCCGACAGGGAAGGGCCTATAATTCACCCCTCCACTTT; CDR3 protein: CASRQGRAYNSPLHF
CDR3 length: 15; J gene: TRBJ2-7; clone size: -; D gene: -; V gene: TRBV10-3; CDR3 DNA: TGTGCCATCAGTGAGTCCATCGGGGTATCCTACGAGCAGTACTTC; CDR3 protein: CAISESIGVSYEQYF
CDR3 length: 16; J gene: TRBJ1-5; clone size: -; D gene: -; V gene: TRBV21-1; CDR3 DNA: TGTGCCAGCAGCACTCGGGGGGGCCGGGCCAATCAGCCCCAGCATTTT; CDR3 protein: CASSTRGGRANQPQHF
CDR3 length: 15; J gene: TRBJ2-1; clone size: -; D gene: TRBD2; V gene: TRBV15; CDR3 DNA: TGTGCCACCAGCAGATATCCACCTAGCGGGGCTGAGCAGTTCTTC; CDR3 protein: CATSRYPPSGAEQFF
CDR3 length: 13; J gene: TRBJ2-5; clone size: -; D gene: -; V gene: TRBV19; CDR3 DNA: TGTGCCAGTAGGGGGACAAGCCAAGAGACCCAGTACTTC; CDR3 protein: CASRGTSQETQYF
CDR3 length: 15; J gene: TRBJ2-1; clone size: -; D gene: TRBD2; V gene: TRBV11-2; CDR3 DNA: TGTGCCAGCAGCTTACCGGGGGGTTCCTACAATGAGCAGTTCTTC; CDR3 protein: CASSLPGGSYNEQFF
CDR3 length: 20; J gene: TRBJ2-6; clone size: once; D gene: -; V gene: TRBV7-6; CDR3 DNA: TGTGCCAGCAGCTTATTCCCACCCGGGCGGGGCCTGTCTGGGGCCAACGTCCTGACTTTC; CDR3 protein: CASSLFPPGRGLSGANVLTF
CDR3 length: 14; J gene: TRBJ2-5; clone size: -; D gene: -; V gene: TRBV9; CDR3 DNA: TGTGCCAGCAGCCCACGGTTCGGGGACGAGACCCAGTACTTC; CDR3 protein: CASSPRFGDETQYF
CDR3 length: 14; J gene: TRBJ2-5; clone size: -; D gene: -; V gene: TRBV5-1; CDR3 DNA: TGCGCCAGCAGCTTGGAACAGGGTAGAGAGACCCAGTACTTC; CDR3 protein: CASSLEQGRETQYF
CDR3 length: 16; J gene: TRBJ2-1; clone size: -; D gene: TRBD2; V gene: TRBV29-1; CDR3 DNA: TGCAGCGTGGCCGGGACTAGCGCGAGCTCCTACAATGAGCAGTTCTTC; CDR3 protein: CSVAGTSASSYNEQFF